The source of this T cell receptor beta chain is a study of patients and donors after allogeneic stem cell transplantation. This clonotype was picked up a small number of times. One entry per CDR3 protein, called by TCRdb with MiXCR from the RT-PCR reads. Of over 130,000 distinct CDR3 sequences in the sample, approximately 35% were seen once. Germline V gene data show CDR1 as SGHDT and CDR2 as YYEEEE. This CDR3 is 15 amino acids long. V dropped 5 bases and J dropped 3 bases, with 17 bases sitting between them. The V and J genes are TRBV5-6 and TRBJ1-2; D is possibly TRBD1 (5 bases). The sequence came from a human donor who was either an allogeneic HSCT recipient or a stem cell or donor lymphocyte infusion donor (not recorded which). It is not recorded whose cells these are; they may come from a transplant donor. What was sequenced was blood, either unsorted or a sorted T cell fraction (not recorded which). The CDR3 region has the DNA TGTGCCAGCAGTCGCCCCATCCGGGGGGACTATGGCTACACCTTC. Encoded protein: CASSRPIRGDYGYTF.